Only a few counts were recorded for the clone carrying this T cell receptor (beta chain). The antigen is unknown. Stable Graves' hyperthyroidism meant no ophthalmopathy progression within 18 months. Germline V gene lookup returns CDR1 MNHEY and CDR2 SMNVEV (reference sequence). The CDR3 runs 18 residues. Unmatched junction bases numbered 14, after V lost 4 bases and J lost 5 bases. These data are taken from a study of T cells in Graves' hyperthyroidism and ophthalmopathy. Overall study: Specimen type is peripheral blood, collected at initial diagnosis prior to any treatment. Findings and caveats of the study: Appearing also in blood were most of the thyroid clonotypes expanded above 0.001. Researchers report that a 13 V-J model separated ophthalmopathy from stable hyperthyroidism.

The investigators amplified TCR beta CDR3 regions from RNA transcripts. TCR CDR3 underwent first-round RT-PCR with the HTBI primer set. TCRdb re-called the multiplex PCR reads through MiXCR, storing one row per CDR3 protein. The data contain a few hundred thousand distinct CDR3 sequences, 20% to 25% of them seen just once; the ten biggest clones take up more than 60%. The receptor's source is a man between 50 and 59 years old with Graves' hyperthyroidism. The chain has TRBV27 and TRBJ1-5, with TRBD1 identical over 10 bases. Sequences were obtained from blood. The CDR3 here is CASSSTGLMTGGHQPQHF. The CDR3 nucleotides read TGTGCCAGCAGTTCTACCGGGTTGATGACAGGGGGCCATCAGCCCCAGCATTTT.